These 10 T cell receptor beta chains came from one sample sequenced in a study of cytomegalovirus exposure and HLA in healthy donors listed by TCRdb under 2017. The library was built by means of the immunoSEQ multiplex PCR assay. The multiplex PCR relied on a mix of 60 forward primers for TCR Vbeta segments and 13 reverse primers for TCR Jbeta segments. TCRdb retrieved this table from immuneACCESS and kept in-frame rearrangements only. Not all clones are present; in checked studies, unresolved V genes account for under half, and no reason is known for the remainder. The sample includes about 100,000 clones, with 76% observed a single time. The top ten constitute roughly 4% of the sample. What was sequenced was PBMCs. The receptors were sampled from a man aged 35 to 55 in good health and CMV-seronegative.

CDR3 sequence: CASGEDRGDPPANTGELFF. For the CDR3, the DNA is TGTGCCAGCGGTGAGGACAGGGGGGATCCCCCAGCGAACACCGGGGAGCTGTTTTTT. The chain recombines TRBV12-1 with TRBJ2-2; TRBD1 is taken as the D call from the table, unchecked against the DNA. TRBV12-1 counts as a pseudogene. The CDR3 is made up of 19 amino acids.

This clone was counted once. The V and J genes are TRBV6-1 and TRBJ2-1; TRBD2 aligns across 8 bases. Trimming cost V 3 bases and J 2 bases; bases outside gene matches: 6. The length of the CDR3 is 16 residues. Germline assignment: CDR1 MNHNS and CDR2 SASEGT. DNA for the CDR3: TGTGCCAGCAGTGACCGGCTAGCGGGTACCTACAATGAGCAGTTCTTC. Translated: CASSDRLAGTYNEQFF.

This sequence joins TRBV18 and TRBJ2-7; 10 nucleotides align to TRBD2. CDR3 length: 14 amino acids. J gave up 4 bases and V 3 bases, and 3 bases lay outside the gene matches. The germline V gene has CDR1 KGHSH and CDR2 LQKENI. The CDR3 reads CASSPTSGTYEQYF. For the CDR3, the DNA is TGTGCCAGCTCACCCACTAGCGGGACGTACGAGCAGTACTTC.

The chain combines TRBV7-3 with TRBJ2-3; TRBD2 is a possible D gene (6 bases). Germline V gene data show CDR1 as SGHTA and CDR2 as FQGTGA. The CDR3 loop spans 14 amino acids. Trimming shortened V by 3 bases and J by 2 bases, and 9 bases separated the two germline ends. CDR3 sequence: CASSFEDYTDTQYF. The DNA for the CDR3 is TGTGCCAGCAGCTTTGAGGACTACACAGATACGCAGTATTTT. Combining the CDR3 with reference TRBV7-3 and TRBJ2-3 gives the whole variable domain GAGVSQTPSNKVTEKGKYVELRCDPISGHTALYWYRQSLGQGPEFLIYFQGTGAADDSGLPNDRFFAVRPEGSVSTLKIQRTERGDSAVYLCASSFEDYTDTQYFGPGTRLTVL.

The V call is TRBV5-4, the J call TRBJ1-1; the match to TRBD1 covers 8 bases. Germline V gene data show CDR1 as SGHNT and CDR2 as YYREEE (reference sequence). The length of the CDR3 is 14 residues. J was trimmed by 1 base and V by 4 bases; bases with no gene match: 3. CDR3 sequence: CASSSGQGNTEAFF. CDR3 bases: TGTGCCAGCAGCAGCGGACAGGGGAACACTGAAGCTTTCTTT. Together with reference TRBV5-4 and TRBJ1-1, the CDR3 gives the full variable domain: ETGVTQSPTHLIKTRGQQVTLRCSSQSGHNTVSWYQQALGQGPQFIFQYYREEENGRGNFPPRFSGLQFPNYSSELNVNALELDDSALYLCASSSGQGNTEAFFGQGTRLTVV.

The rearrangement joins TRBV2 to TRBJ2-3; 7 positions match TRBD2. Germline CDR1 reads SNHLY; CDR2 reads FYNNEI. This CDR3 region has 14 residues. V was clipped by 7 bases and J by 0 bases; unmatched bases: 4. The CDR3, as DNA: TGTGCCAGCATGCGGGGGTCGAGCACAGATACGCAGTATTTT. Protein sequence: CASMRGSSTDTQYF.

The chain couples TRBV20-1 to TRBJ2-3, with D unclear. Germline assignment: CDR1 DFQATT and CDR2 SNEGSKA (reference sequence). With 3 bases removed from V and 2 bases from J, the gap between germline ends came to 3 bases. The CDR3 is 11 amino acids. CDR3 amino acids: CSASFTDTQYF. In DNA form, the CDR3 reads TGCAGTGCTAGCTTCACAGATACGCAGTATTTT.

The rearrangement joins TRBV27 to TRBJ2-5; a possible D gene is TRBD2 (5 bases). Germline V gene lookup returns CDR1 MNHEY and CDR2 SMNVEV (reference sequence). This CDR3 is built from 16 residues. The V gene lost 2 bases and the J gene lost 1 base, with 14 bases spanning the gap. The DNA of the CDR3 is TGTGCCAGCAGTTTAACCACCACTAGTCTCCAAGAGACCCAGTACTTC. Residues: CASSLTTTSLQETQYF.

The rearrangement uses TRBV10-3 and TRBJ2-1; the match to TRBD1 covers 10 bases. CDR1 is ENHRY, CDR2 SYGVKD, per germline. Trimming took 4 bases from V and 7 from J; bases not matched to a gene: 10. The CDR3 sequence is 16 residues long. The CDR3 nucleotides read TGTGCCATCAGTGGGACAGGGGGGACCGGGGGGAATGAGCAGTTCTTC. Its translation: CAISGTGGTGGNEQFF.

V gene TRBV19 combines with J gene TRBJ2-1, with 8 positions matching TRBD1. Germline-derived CDR1 and CDR2 are LNHDA and SQIVND (reference sequence). The CDR3 runs to 16 residues. V was pared by 1 base and J by 6 bases, with 8 bases of the junction left unmatched. The CDR3 region is CASSIGQGMSINEQFF. The DNA of the CDR3 is TGTGCCAGTAGTATAGGACAGGGGATGAGTATCAATGAGCAGTTCTTC.